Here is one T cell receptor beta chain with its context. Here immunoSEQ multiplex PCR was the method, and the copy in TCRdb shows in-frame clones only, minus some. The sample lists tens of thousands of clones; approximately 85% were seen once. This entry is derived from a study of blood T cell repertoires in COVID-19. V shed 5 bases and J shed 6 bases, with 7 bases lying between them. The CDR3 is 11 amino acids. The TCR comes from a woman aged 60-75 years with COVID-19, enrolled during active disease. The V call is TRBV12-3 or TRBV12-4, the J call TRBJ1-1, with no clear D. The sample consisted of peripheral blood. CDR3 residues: CASSLTAEAFF. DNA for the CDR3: TGTGCCAGCAGTCTTACGGCTGAAGCTTTCTTT.